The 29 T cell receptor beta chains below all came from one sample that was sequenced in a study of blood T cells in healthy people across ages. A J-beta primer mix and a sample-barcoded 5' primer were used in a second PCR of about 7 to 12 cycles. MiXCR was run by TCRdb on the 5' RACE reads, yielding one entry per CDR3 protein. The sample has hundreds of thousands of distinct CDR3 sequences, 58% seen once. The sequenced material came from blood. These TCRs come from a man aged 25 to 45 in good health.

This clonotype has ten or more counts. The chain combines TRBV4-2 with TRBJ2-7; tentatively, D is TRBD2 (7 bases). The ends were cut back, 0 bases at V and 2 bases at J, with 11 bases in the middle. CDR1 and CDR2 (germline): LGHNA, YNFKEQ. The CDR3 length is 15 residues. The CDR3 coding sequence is TGTGCCAGCAGCCAAGATTTAGGGGGGGCCTACGAGCAGTACTTC. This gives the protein CASSQDLGGAYEQYF.

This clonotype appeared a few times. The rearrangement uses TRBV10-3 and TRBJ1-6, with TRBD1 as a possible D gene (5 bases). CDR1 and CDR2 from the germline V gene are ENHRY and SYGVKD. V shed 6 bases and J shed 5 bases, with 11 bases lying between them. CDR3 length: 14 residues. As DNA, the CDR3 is TGTGCCATCAGAACCGGGGCCGATAATTCACCCCTCCACTTT. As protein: CAIRTGADNSPLHF.

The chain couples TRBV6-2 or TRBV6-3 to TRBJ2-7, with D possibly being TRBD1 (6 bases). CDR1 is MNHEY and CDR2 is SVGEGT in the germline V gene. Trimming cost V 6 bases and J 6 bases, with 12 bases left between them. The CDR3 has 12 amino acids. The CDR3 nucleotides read TGTGCCAGCAGCCAAACAGGGTCCGAGCAGTACTTC. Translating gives CASSQTGSEQYF.

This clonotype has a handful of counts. In DNA form, the CDR3 reads TGTGCCAGCAGCCCCGGGACAAACTCCTACGAGCAGTACTTC. This encodes CASSPGTNSYEQYF. The chain joins TRBV9 to TRBJ2-7, with D possibly TRBD1 on 6 matching bases. The germline CDR1 and CDR2 sequences are SGDLS and YYNGEE. The CDR3 is 14 amino acids. Between the trimmed V and J ends, which lost 4 bases and 0 bases, there was a span of 11 bases.

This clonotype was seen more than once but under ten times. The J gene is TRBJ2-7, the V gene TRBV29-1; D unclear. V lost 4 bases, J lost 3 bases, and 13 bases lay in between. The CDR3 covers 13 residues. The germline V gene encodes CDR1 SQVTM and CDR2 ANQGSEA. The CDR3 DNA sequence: TGCAGCGTTGCCCCGGCAATCTACTACGAGCAGTACTTC. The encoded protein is CSVAPAIYYEQYF.

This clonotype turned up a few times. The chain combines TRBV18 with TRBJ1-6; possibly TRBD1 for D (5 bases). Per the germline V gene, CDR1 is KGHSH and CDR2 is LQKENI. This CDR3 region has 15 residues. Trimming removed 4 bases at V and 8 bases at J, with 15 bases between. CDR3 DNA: TGTGCCAGCTCACTCTCTGGGACGGGGGATTCACCCCTCCACTTT. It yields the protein CASSLSGTGDSPLHF.

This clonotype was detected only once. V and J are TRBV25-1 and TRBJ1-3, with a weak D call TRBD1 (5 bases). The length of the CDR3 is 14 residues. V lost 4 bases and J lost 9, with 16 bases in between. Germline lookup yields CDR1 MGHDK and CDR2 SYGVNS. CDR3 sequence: CASSGWGSRGTIYF. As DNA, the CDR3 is TGTGCCAGCAGTGGTTGGGGGTCTCGGGGCACCATATATTTT. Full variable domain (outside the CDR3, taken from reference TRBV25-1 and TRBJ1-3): EADIYQTPRYLVIGTGKKITLECSQTMGHDKMYWYQQDPGMELHLIHYSYGVNSTEKGDLSSESTVSRIRTEHFPLTLESARPSHTSQYLCASSGWGSRGTIYFGEGSWLTVV.

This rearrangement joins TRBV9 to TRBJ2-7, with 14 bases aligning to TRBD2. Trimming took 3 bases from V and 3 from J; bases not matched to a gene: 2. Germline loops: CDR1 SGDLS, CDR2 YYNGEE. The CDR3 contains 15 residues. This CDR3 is CASSGGTSGSYEQYF. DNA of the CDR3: TGTGCCAGCAGCGGGGGGACTAGCGGGAGCTACGAGCAGTACTTC. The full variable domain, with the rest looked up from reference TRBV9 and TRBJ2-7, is DSGVTQTPKHLITATGQRVTLRCSPRSGDLSVYWYQQSLDQGLQFLIQYYNGEERAKGNILERFSAQQFPDLHSELNLSSLELGDSALYFCASSGGTSGSYEQYFGPGTRLTVT.

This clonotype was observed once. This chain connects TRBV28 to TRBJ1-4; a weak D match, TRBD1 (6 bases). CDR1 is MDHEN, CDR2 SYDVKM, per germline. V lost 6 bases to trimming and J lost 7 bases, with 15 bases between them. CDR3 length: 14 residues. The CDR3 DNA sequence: TGTGCCAGCAGGACGGGGGGGGCGGGTGAAAAACTGTTTTTT. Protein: CASRTGGAGEKLFF.

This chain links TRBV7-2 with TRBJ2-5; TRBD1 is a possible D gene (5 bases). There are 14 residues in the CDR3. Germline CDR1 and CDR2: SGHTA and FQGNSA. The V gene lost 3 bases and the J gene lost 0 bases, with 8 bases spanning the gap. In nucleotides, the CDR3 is TGTGCCAGCAGCTTGGGGCTGCACCAAGAGACCCAGTACTTC. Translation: CASSLGLHQETQYF.

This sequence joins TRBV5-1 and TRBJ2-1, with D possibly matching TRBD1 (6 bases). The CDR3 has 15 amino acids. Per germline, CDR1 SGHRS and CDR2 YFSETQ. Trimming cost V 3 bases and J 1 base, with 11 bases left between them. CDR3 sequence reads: CASSYRTESYNEQFF. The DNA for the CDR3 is TGCGCCAGCAGCTATCGGACAGAATCCTACAATGAGCAGTTCTTC.

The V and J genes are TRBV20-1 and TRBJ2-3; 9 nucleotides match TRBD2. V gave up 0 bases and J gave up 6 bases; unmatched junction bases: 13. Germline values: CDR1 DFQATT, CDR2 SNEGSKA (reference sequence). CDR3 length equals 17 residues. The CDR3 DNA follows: TGCAGTGCTAGAGATCTTGGCGCGGGAGGGGACGGGGATACGCAGTATTTT. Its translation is CSARDLGAGGDGDTQYF.

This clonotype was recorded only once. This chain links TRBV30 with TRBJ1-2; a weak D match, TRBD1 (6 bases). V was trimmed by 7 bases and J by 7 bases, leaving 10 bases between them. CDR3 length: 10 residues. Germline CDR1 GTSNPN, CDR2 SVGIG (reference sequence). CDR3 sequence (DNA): TGTGCCTCATACAGGGCTGGCTACACCTTC. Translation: CASYRAGYTF. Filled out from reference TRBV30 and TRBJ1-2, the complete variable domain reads SQTIHQWPATLVQPVGSPLSLECTVEGTSNPNLYWYRQAAGRGLQLLFYSVGIGQISSEVPQNLSASRPQDRQFILSSKKLLLSDSGFYLCASYRAGYTFGSGTRLTVV.

The CDR3 protein is CASRIGPSTEAFF. DNA of the CDR3: TGTGCCAGCAGGATCGGGCCAAGCACTGAAGCTTTCTTT. The genes are TRBV27 and TRBJ1-1; D uncertain. V was pared by 6 bases and J by 4 bases, with 12 bases between. This CDR3 has 13 amino acids. CDR1 is MNHEY and CDR2 is SMNVEV in the germline V gene (reference sequence).

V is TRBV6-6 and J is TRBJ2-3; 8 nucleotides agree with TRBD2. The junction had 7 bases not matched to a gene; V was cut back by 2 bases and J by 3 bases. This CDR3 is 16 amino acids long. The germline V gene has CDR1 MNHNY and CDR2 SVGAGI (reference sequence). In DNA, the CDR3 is TGTGCCAGCAGTTACCGGGCGGGGGGCCAAACAGATACGCAGTATTTT. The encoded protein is CASSYRAGGQTDTQYF.

The CDR3 spells CASSQAPGHEQYF. In DNA, the CDR3 is TGTGCCAGCAGCCAAGCACCGGGCCACGAGCAGTACTTC. The rearrangement joins TRBV4-2 to TRBJ2-7, with unresolved D. The CDR3 length is 13 residues. Looked up from germline, CDR1 is LGHNA and CDR2 is YNFKEQ. Deletions cut 1 base from V and 5 bases from J, with 9 bases between.

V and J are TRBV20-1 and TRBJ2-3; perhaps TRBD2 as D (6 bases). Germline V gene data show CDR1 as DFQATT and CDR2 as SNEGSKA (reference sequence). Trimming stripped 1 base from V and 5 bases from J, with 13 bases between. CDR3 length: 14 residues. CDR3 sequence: CSARGGVPLDTQYF. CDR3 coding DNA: TGCAGTGCTAGAGGGGGGGTCCCACTAGATACGCAGTATTTT.

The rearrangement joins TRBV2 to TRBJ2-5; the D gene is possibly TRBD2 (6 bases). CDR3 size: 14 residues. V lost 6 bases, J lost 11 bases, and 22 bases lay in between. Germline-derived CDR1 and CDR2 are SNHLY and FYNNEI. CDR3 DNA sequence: TGTGCCAGCAGAGGGGCGGGACCCGCAGTGGAGCAGTACTTC. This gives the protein CASRGAGPAVEQYF.

CDR3 bases: TGTGCCAGCAGTTTCGGGGGGGCCGGAGATAACTATGGCTACACCTTC. It yields the protein CASSFGGAGDNYGYTF. The V gene is TRBV12-3 or TRBV12-4, the J gene TRBJ1-2, with a weak D call TRBD1 (6 bases). Trimming stripped 3 bases from V and 1 base from J, with 15 bases between. This CDR3 has 16 amino acids.

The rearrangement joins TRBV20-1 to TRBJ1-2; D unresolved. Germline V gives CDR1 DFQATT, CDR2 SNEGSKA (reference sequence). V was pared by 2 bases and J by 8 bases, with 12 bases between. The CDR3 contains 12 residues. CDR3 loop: CSARISGRGYTF. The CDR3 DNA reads TGCAGTGCTAGAATTTCGGGAAGAGGCTACACCTTC.

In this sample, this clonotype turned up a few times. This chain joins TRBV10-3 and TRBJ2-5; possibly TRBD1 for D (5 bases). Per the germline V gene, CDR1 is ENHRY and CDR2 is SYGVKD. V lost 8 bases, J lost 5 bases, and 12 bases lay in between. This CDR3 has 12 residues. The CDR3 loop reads CAIGRGDETQYF. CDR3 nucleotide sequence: TGTGCCATCGGAAGGGGCGATGAGACCCAGTACTTC.

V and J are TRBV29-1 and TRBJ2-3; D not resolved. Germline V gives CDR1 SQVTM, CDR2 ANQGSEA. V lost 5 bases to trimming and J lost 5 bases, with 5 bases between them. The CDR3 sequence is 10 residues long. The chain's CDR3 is CSVSRDTQYF. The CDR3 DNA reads TGCAGCGTTTCCCGAGATACGCAGTATTTT.

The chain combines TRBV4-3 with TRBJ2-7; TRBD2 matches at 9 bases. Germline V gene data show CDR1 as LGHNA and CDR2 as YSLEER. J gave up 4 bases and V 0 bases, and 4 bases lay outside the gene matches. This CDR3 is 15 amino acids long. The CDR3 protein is CASSQDKRGAYEQYF. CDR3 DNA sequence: TGCGCCAGCAGCCAAGACAAGCGGGGGGCGTACGAGCAGTACTTC.

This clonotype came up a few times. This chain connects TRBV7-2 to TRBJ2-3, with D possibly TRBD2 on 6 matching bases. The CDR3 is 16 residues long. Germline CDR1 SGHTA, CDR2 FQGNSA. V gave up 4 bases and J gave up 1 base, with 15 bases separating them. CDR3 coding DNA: TGTGCCAGCAGCTCGCTGGGGCCGGGGGGCACAGATACGCAGTATTTT. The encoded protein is CASSSLGPGGTDTQYF.

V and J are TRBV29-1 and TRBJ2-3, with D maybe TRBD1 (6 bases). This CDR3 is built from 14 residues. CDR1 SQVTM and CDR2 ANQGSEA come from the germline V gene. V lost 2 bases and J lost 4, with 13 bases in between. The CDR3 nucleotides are TGCAGCGTTGAAATGTCAGGGGACGCAGATACGCAGTATTTT. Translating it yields CSVEMSGDADTQYF.

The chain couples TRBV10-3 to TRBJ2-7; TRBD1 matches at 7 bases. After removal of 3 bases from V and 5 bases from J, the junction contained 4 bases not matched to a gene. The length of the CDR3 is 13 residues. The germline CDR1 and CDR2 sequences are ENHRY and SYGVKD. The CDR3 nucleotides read TGTGCCATCAGTGATGTGACAGGGAACGAGCAGTACTTC. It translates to CAISDVTGNEQYF.

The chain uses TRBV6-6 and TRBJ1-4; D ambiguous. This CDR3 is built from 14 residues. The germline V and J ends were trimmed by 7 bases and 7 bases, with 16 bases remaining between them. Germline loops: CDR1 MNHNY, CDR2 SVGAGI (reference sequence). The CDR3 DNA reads TGTGCCAGCAAGGTCAGCACAGCAGGTGAAAAACTGTTTTTT. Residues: CASKVSTAGEKLFF.

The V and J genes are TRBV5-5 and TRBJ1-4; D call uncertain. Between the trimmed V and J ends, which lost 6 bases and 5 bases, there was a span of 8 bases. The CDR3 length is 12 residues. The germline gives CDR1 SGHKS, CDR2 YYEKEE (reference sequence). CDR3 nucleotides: TGTGCCAGCACCCCTGGGAATGAAAAACTGTTTTTT. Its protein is CASTPGNEKLFF.

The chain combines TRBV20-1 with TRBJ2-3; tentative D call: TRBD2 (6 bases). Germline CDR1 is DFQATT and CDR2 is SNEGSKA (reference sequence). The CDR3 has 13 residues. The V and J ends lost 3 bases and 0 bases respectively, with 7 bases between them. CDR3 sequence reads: CSARSGSTDTQYF. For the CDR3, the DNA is TGCAGTGCTAGGAGCGGGAGCACAGATACGCAGTATTTT.